Included here is one T cell receptor beta chain sequence, with context. Authors' analysis steps: Amplification with reference gene primers provided the estimates of nucleated cell counts. Produced via immunoSEQ multiplex PCR; TCRdb's table is partial and in-frame only. V, J and clone size were drawn from that table, and D and trimming were deduced from the DNA. In the table there are tens of thousands of clones, 65% to 90% of which are singletons. These data are taken from a study of blood T cell repertoires in COVID-19. Germline CDR1 LGHDT, CDR2 YNNKEL (reference sequence). V trimming: 3 bases; J trimming: 1 base; junction bases outside the gene matches: 5. CDR3 length: 16 amino acids.

Sequencing was performed on peripheral blood. The chain uses TRBV3-1 (or the pseudogene TRBV3-2) and TRBJ2-1; TRBD2 agrees at 8 bases. This sequence originates from a woman aged 60-75 years with acute or convalescent COVID-19. The CDR3 protein is CASSQRTSWSYNEQFF. CDR3 sequence (DNA): TGTGCCAGCAGCCAGAGGACTAGCTGGTCCTACAATGAGCAGTTCTTC.